What follows describes a single T cell receptor (beta chain). Its cognate antigen is unknown. Clones were read by immunoSEQ multiplex PCR, and TCRdb kept only the in-frame ones, dropping some. The sample contains more than 95,000 clones, about nine tenths of which appear only once. The data were taken from a study of cytomegalovirus exposure and HLA in healthy donors. Study-wide context: Per a later analysis, the roughly 680 first-cohort and approximately 120 validation repertoires shared one platform.

Germline V CDR1 and CDR2: SGHAT, FQNNGV. This CDR3 has 14 residues. V lost 0 bases and J lost 3, with 9 bases in between. Study-level results: Researchers counted some 150 TCR beta chains as cytomegalovirus-associated. Three chains tied to CMV proved CMV antigen-specific in vitro.

The material sequenced was PBMCs. The J gene is TRBJ2-7, the V gene TRBV11-2, with D possibly being TRBD2 (5 bases). The receptor was isolated from a young woman in good health and CMV-seronegative. CDR3 nucleotides: TGTGCCAGCAGCTTAGACGGGGTGGGCTACGAGCAGTACTTC. It translates to CASSLDGVGYEQYF.